Included here is one TCR beta chain sequence, with context. Its specific antigen is unknown. There are no base qualities to consult, and no much larger clone falls within one base. TCR beta CDR3 regions were amplified from RNA transcripts for repertoire sequencing. The first round of RT-PCR was done with HTBI primers and the Qiagen OneStep RT-PCR kit, and was followed by a second round of multiplex PCR, then size selection and purification. The libraries underwent paired-end sequencing with 100 bp reads on an Illumina HiSeq2000. The study's own analysis went as follows. SOAPnuke was used to process the reads, removing any read that contained adapters or uncalled bases, had a mean Phred below 15, or lacked an exact match to the constant primer or identifier. COPE v1.2.5 was used to merge high-quality paired reads. Each unique nucleotide sequence was treated as a clonotype, and MiTCR v1.1 was used to align the clonotypes to the IMGT TRB V, D and J references. Analysis was restricted to V-J combinations with a frequency above 0.0001, which covered over 98% of repertoires. For each V-J combination, a TCR clonal expansion and chaos score was defined as F50 clonal expansion divided by the chaos observed in the TCRdist matrix. Welch's t-statistics and random forest were used to reduce features to about a dozen V-J combinations, which were fed into a naive Bayes classifier. Thyroid-blood repertoire similarity was quantified with the Morisita-Horn index. TCRdb cleaned the public reads at Q25 with fastp, built clones with MiXCR and kept in-frame beta chains. Entries that share a CDR3 protein sequence are merged under the most common genes and DNA. TCRdb assigned the V and J calls; the authors' analysis was not used. The sample table contains hundreds of thousands of distinct CDR3 sequences; only one count was recorded for approximately 21% of them. Together, the top ten hold approximately 3% of the sample.

Stable hyperthyroidism was defined as no progression to ophthalmopathy within 18 months of follow-up. Hyperthyroidism patients were newly diagnosed, with disease duration under 2 months, and aged 18 to 65 years. Anyone with other autoimmune diseases, uncontrolled infections, pregnancy or lactation was excluded from the study. Diagnosis was based on clinical symptoms, serum thyroxine, TRAb, thyroid ultrasound and orbital computed tomography. PBMCs were isolated from more than 9 ml of fresh peripheral blood by Ficoll-Paque density gradient centrifugation. Trizol reagent was used to extract the total RNA, and its quality was then checked on an Agilent 2100 Bioanalyzer. This sample was taken from a study of Graves' ophthalmopathy and Graves' hyperthyroidism (dated by TCRdb to the late 2010s). Regarding the study in general: Peripheral blood was collected before any treatment was given, at the time of initial diagnosis. The approximately 100 discovery patients were randomly divided into training and test sets at a 7:3 ratio. In total, 120 to 150 blood samples were TCR-sequenced: approximately 42 ophthalmopathy, some 75 hyperthyroidism and some 17 hyperthyroidism-to-ophthalmopathy patients. In more than five hyperthyroidism patients, the T-cell repertoires found in thyroid tissue were compared with those found in blood. An independent validation cohort was composed of fewer than 20 hyperthyroidism patients and around 15 patients who later progressed from hyperthyroidism to ophthalmopathy. Following sample collection, hyperthyroidism patients were given methimazole at a starting dose of 30 mg daily, and ophthalmopathy patients were given high-dose intravenous methylprednisolone. To explore V-J signatures that distinguish ophthalmopathy from hyperthyroidism, a discovery set of 90 to 100 patients was enrolled, made up of around 40 with ophthalmopathy and 55 to 65 with stable hyperthyroidism. The study used TCR beta repertoire signatures to distinguish Graves' ophthalmopathy from Graves' hyperthyroidism and to predict progression to ophthalmopathy.

Sequences LGHNA (CDR1) and YNFKEQ (CDR2) are obtained from the germline V gene. Measured from the cysteine to the phenylalanine, the CDR3 is 17 residues long. CDR3 DNA is the only sequence kept; it has 51 bases, read in frame from the first base. The V end loses 1 base and the J end loses 5 bases, and a stretch of 20 bases separates them. Here is what the overall study found, with its caveats: No statistical method was used to set the sample size in advance, and the investigators knew which group each participant was assigned to. Most of the expanded thyroid clonotypes with a frequency above 0.001 were also detected in blood, and it was suggested that the thyroid immune response may be reflected by blood repertoires. The 13-signature model separated ophthalmopathy from stable hyperthyroidism with around 90% sensitivity and about 81% specificity in cross-validation, and 80%/75% in the test set. In validation, the model predicted ophthalmopathy progression with 70.59% sensitivity and approximately 75% specificity; approximately 12 predicted patients were CT-confirmed with GO in a median of approximately 6.5 months.

The source is a woman between 18 and 29 years old with stable Graves' hyperthyroidism. Donor details come from another sample of the same person, matched by shared clones. Material for sequencing was peripheral blood. The receptor chain draws on TRBV4-2 and TRBJ2-5, with TRBD2 as a weak D call on 5 bases. The base sequence is TGTGCCAGCAGCCAAGGAGGCGGGTATGGCCTACATGAGACCCAGTACTTC. It is translated as CASSQGGGYGLHETQYF.